This is a list of T cell receptor beta chains from one sample in a study of OX40 agonist ivuxolimab in advanced cancers. Generated by immunoSEQ multiplex PCR, the TCRdb table keeps only in-frame clones and is missing some. The sample carries over 40,000 clones, about 85% recorded once. This material consisted of CD4+ or CD8+ T cells sorted from blood, taken in a trial of the OX40 agonist ivuxolimab. The receptors shown here come from an adult with an advanced solid tumor such as melanoma, head and neck, liver or kidney cancer. Both conserved end residues are part of each CDR3.

J	V	CDR3
TRBJ1-2	TRBV28	CASSLTDGYTF
TRBJ1-2	TRBV25-1	CASTRTGEYGYTF
TRBJ1-4	TRBV29-1	CSVGLGVEGSKLFF
TRBJ2-6	TRBV5-6	CASSFMEGAVSGANVLTF
TRBJ1-3	TRBV30	CAWSPRVGSGNTIYF
TRBJ2-3	TRBV5-1	CASTSTPNTDTQYF
TRBJ2-4	TRBV29-1	CSVGSTYGNIQYF
TRBJ1-2	TRBV29-1	CSALWTGKYGYTF
TRBJ2-7	TRBV7-9	CASSSLGQGAGQYF
TRBJ2-5	TRBV5-6	CASSSRDPGTQYF
TRBJ1-3	TRBV21-1	CASSRKNDRNRGNTIYF
TRBJ2-5	TRBV5-1	CASSRTSGEETQYF
TRBJ1-2	TRBV7-3	CASSSYRGDGYTF
TRBJ2-7	TRBV30	CAWSVLGQSSYEQYF
TRBJ2-5	TRBV5-1	CASTLGGGEETQYF
TRBJ2-7	TRBV7-9	CASSLNSGSGYEQYF
TRBJ2-7	TRBV28	CASRGTGTGNSYEQYF
TRBJ2-7	TRBV7-9	CASSPINEQYF
TRBJ1-4	TRBV7-2	CASSLVGRMLPNEKLFF
TRBJ1-4	TRBV27	CASSRAFATNEKLFF